The entry that follows covers one T cell receptor (beta chain) sequence. Its antigen is unknown. In the PCR, 60 Vbeta and 13 Jbeta primers were used. Generated by immunoSEQ multiplex PCR, the TCRdb table keeps only in-frame clones and is missing some. The sample gives nearly 110,000 clones, 82% of which show up once; approximately 2.5% is in the top ten. The record originates from a study of cytomegalovirus exposure and HLA in healthy donors. The wider study: An early data release held approximately 85 million unique TCRs from HLA-typed donors. Study-wide results and caveats: A later analysis linked about 17,000 TCR beta sequences to HLA alleles at 0.05 false discovery rate. The analysis excluded some indistinguishable V segments, including TRBV6-2 and TRBV6-3.

Though nominally healthy at sampling, donors likely had unrecorded immune exposures. CDR1 and CDR2 from the germline V gene are MNHEY and SVGAGI. The ends lost 4 bases at V and 7 bases at J; junction bases unmatched: 7. This CDR3 is built from 15 residues. Material for sequencing was PBMCs. The chain is built from TRBV6-5 and TRBJ2-2, with TRBD1 matching 9 bases. The sequence was obtained from a man aged 25-40 years in good health and CMV-seropositive. The DNA for the CDR3 is TGTGCCAGCAGTTTATACAGGGGGCGGAACGGGGAGCTGTTTTTT. It translates to CASSLYRGRNGELFF.